The text below deals with one T cell receptor (beta chain). The data were obtained in a study of blood T cells in healthy people across ages. Study overall: Template switching retrieved approximately one barcoded beta molecule for each two T cells.

A second roughly 7 to 11 cycle PCR used barcoded and J-beta primers. Each sample yielded at least 3 million CDR3-containing paired-end reads. TCRdb ran MiXCR on the 5' RACE reads and lists one entry per CDR3 protein. The table shows about 1.8 million distinct CDR3 sequences, with about 50% occurring only once. V was cut by 4 bases and J by 4 bases, with 8 bases left in between. The CDR3 length is 12 residues. Germline CDR1 and CDR2: SEHNR and FQNEAQ (reference sequence). Drawing of peripheral blood yielded ten milliliters from each donor. The chain joins TRBV7-9 to TRBJ2-7; D possibly corresponds to TRBD2 (5 bases). This sequence originates from a woman aged 40 to 50 in good health. Sequencing was performed on blood. The CDR3: CASSCAGYEQYF. The CDR3 DNA reads as TGTGCCAGCAGCTGCGCGGGTTACGAGCAGTACTTC.